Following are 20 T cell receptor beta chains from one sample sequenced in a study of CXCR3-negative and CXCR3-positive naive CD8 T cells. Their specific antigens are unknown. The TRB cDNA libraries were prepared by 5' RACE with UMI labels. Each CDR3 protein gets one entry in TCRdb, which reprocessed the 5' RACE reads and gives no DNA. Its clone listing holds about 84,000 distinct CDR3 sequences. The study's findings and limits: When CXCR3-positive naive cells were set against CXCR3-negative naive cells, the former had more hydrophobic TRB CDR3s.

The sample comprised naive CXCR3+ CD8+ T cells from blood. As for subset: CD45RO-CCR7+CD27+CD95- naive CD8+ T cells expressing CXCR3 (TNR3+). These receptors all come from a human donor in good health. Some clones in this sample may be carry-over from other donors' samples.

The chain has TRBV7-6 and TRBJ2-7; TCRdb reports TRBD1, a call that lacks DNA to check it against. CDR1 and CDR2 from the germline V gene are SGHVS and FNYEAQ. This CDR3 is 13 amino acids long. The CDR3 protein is CASSLDRDDEQYF.

This CDR3 is CASSFGGRDEQFF. The chain uses TRBV28 and TRBJ2-1; TCRdb gives TRBD2 as the D gene, but with no DNA this cannot be confirmed. The length of the CDR3 is 13 residues. Germline V CDR1 and CDR2: MDHEN, SYDVKM. Supplemented by reference TRBV28 and TRBJ2-1, the full variable domain reads DVKVTQSSRYLVKRTGEKVFLECVQDMDHENMFWYRQDPGLGLRLIYFSYDVKMKEKGDIPEGYSVSREKKERFSLILESASTNQTSMYLCASSFGGRDEQFFGPGTRLTVL.

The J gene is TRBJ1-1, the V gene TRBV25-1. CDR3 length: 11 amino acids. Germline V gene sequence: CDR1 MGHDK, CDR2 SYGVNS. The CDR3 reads CASSFGTEAFF. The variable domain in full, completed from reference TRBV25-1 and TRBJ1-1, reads EADIYQTPRYLVIGTGKKITLECSQTMGHDKMYWYQQDPGMELHLIHYSYGVNSTEKGDLSSESTVSRIRTEHFPLTLESARPSHTSQYLCASSFGTEAFFGQGTRLTVV.

The CDR3 protein is CASSLRVGLALLSSYNEQFF. This chain connects TRBV12-3 or TRBV12-4 to TRBJ2-1; TCRdb designates TRBD2, a call that cannot be tested without DNA. The CDR3 runs to 20 residues.

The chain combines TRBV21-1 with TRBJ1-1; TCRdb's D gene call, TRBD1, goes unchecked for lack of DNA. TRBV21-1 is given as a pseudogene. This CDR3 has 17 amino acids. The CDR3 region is CASSMSLTGSGDTEAFF.

The CDR3 is CASSVSLRDAATNEKLFF. The rearrangement joins TRBV2 to TRBJ1-4; there is no DNA to check the TCRdb D call of TRBD1. The CDR3 has 18 amino acids. Germline-derived CDR1 and CDR2 are SNHLY and FYNNEI.

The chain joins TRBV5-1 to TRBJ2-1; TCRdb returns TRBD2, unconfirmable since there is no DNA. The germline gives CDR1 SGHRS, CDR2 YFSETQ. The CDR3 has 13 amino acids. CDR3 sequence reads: CASSLWGDNEQFF.

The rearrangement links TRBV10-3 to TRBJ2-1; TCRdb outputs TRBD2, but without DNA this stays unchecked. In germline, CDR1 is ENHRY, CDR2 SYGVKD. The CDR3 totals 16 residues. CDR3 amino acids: CAISGEGGGAINEQFF.

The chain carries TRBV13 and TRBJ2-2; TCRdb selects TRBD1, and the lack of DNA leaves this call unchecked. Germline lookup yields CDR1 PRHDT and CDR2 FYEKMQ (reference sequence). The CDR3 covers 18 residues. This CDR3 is CASSSPGQGVYHTGELFF.

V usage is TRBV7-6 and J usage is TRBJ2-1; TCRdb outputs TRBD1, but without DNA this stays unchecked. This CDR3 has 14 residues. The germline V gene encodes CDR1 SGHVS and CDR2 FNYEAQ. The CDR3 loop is CASSQLTGLNEQFF.

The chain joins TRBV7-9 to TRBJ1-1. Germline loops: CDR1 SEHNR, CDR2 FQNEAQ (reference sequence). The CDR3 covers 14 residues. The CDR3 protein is CASDALGGGVEAFF.

The CDR3 loop is CSVAGQGADEQYF. The rearrangement links TRBV29-1 to TRBJ2-7; the D gene TCRdb calls, TRBD1, cannot be checked with no DNA. This CDR3 region has 13 residues. Germline CDR1 reads SQVTM; CDR2 reads ANQGSEA.

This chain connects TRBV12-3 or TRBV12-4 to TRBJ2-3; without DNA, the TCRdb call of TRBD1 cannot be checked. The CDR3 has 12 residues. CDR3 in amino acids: CASMGGTDTQYF.

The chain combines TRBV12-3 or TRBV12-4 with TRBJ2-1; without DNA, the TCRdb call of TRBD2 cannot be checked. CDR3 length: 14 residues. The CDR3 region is CASSLFAGNNEQFF.

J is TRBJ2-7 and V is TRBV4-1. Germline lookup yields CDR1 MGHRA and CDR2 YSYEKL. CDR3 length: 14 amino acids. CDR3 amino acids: CASSQDILTYEQYF.

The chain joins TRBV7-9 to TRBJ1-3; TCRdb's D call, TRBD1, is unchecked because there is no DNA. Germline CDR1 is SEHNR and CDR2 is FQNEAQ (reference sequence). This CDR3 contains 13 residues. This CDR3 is CASSPDTRWTIYF.

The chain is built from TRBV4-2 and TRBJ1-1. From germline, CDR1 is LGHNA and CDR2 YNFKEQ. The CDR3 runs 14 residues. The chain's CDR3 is CASSQDHGWAEAFF.

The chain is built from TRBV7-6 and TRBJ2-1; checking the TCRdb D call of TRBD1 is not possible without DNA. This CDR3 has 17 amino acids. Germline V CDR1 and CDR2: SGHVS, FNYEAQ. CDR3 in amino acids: CASSAEDRTSSYNEQFF.

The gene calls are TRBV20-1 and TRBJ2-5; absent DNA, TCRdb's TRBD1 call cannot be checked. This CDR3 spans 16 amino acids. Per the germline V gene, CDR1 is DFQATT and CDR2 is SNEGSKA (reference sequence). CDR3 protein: CSARDLQGFFLETQYF.

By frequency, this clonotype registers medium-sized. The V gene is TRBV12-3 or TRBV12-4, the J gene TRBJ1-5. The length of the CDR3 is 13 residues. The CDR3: CASSFGLNQPQHF.